There are many counts of the clone carrying this T cell receptor beta chain. Germline V gives CDR1 PRHDT, CDR2 FYEKMQ (reference sequence). Trimming removed 4 bases from V and 5 bases from J, with 12 bases in between. The CDR3 is 13 amino acids. Amplification of the TCR beta CDR3 regions used RNA transcripts (as template). In the first round, RT-PCR was carried out with HTBI primers, and a multiplex PCR formed the second round. TCRdb redid the calling of the multiplex PCR reads with MiXCR, one entry per CDR3 protein. This table holds under 200,000 distinct CDR3 sequences, 30% to 45% found once. The record originates from a study of Graves' ophthalmopathy and Graves' hyperthyroidism.

This chain links TRBV13 with TRBJ2-7; weak D call: TRBD1 (5 bases). The sequencing sample was made of peripheral blood. The source of this sequence is a woman aged 40 to 55 with Graves' ophthalmopathy. CDR3 sequence: CASSSTEVHEQYF. CDR3 nucleotides: TGTGCCAGCAGCTCGACAGAGGTCCACGAGCAGTACTTC.